Listed here are 14 T cell receptor beta chains from one sample, sequenced in a study of blood T cell repertoires in COVID-19. The table came from immunoSEQ multiplex PCR; TCRdb's copy has only in-frame clones and leaves some out. Of about 52,000 clones listed, about 90% are singletons. The sample comprised peripheral blood. Receptor source: a human donor with active COVID-19. The donor label of this sample is uncertain.

The rearrangement links TRBV3-1 (or the pseudogene TRBV3-2) to TRBJ2-1; D uncertain. CDR3 length equals 13 residues. The V end lost 4 bases, the J end lost 4 bases, and 8 bases lay between the germline ends. CDR1 and CDR2 (germline): LGHDT, YNNKEL (reference sequence). The CDR3 here is CASSRSQYNEQFF. CDR3 sequence (DNA): TGTGCCAGCAGCCGGTCCCAGTACAATGAGCAGTTCTTC.

This chain connects TRBV14 to TRBJ1-1; 8 bases fit TRBD1. The V segment lost 0 bases and the J segment 0 bases; nucleotides outside the gene matches: 3. The CDR3 runs to 16 residues. CDR1 is SGHDN, CDR2 FVKESK, per germline. The CDR3: CASSQDLGQVNTEAFF. The DNA for the CDR3 is TGTGCCAGCAGCCAAGATCTGGGACAGGTGAACACTGAAGCTTTCTTT.

The chain recombines TRBV24-1 with TRBJ2-5, with 7 bases identical to TRBD1. CDR1 and CDR2 from the germline V gene are KGHDR and SFDVKD. V gave up 5 bases and J gave up 5 bases; unmatched junction bases: 7. The CDR3 covers 14 residues. DNA of the CDR3: TGTGCCACCAGTGGACAGGGCCTGGGGGAGACCCAGTACTTC. Translation: CATSGQGLGETQYF.

The rearrangement joins TRBV18 to TRBJ2-5; TRBD1 is a possible D gene (6 bases). Deletions cut 3 bases from V and 1 base from J, with 9 bases between. CDR3 size: 14 residues. Germline assignment: CDR1 KGHSH and CDR2 LQKENI. CDR3 sequence (DNA): TGTGCCAGCTCACCCGAGACAGGCCAAGAGACCCAGTACTTC. Translation gives CASSPETGQETQYF.

This clone was seen only once. The V call is TRBV25-1, the J call TRBJ2-5, with 7 positions matching TRBD1. In germline, CDR1 is MGHDK, CDR2 SYGVNS. The CDR3 is made up of 13 amino acids. J lost 8 bases, V lost 4 bases, and 7 bases had no gene match. This CDR3 reads CASSVTDRATQYF. The CDR3 DNA follows: TGTGCCAGCAGTGTAACCGACAGGGCTACCCAGTACTTC.

The chain carries TRBV15 and TRBJ2-7, with 8 bases identical to TRBD1. V lost 4 bases, J lost 5 bases, and 7 bases stayed unmatched. Germline V gene data show CDR1 as LNHNV and CDR2 as YYDKDF (reference sequence). The CDR3 runs to 14 residues. Here the CDR3 reads CATSTLDRAHEQYF. The DNA for the CDR3 is TGTGCCACCAGCACCTTGGACAGGGCCCACGAGCAGTACTTC.

The chain links TRBV7-6 to TRBJ2-2; 7 bases match TRBD1. CDR3 length: 15 amino acids. V shed 3 bases and J 1 base; nucleotides not matched to a gene: 2. CDR1 is SGHVS, CDR2 FNYEAQ, per germline. CDR3 sequence reads: CASSFGTENTGELFF. The CDR3 region has the DNA TGTGCCAGCAGCTTCGGGACAGAGAACACCGGGGAGCTGTTTTTT.

The rearrangement uses TRBV5-5 and TRBJ1-2; the D gene is possibly TRBD1 (6 bases). Trimming shortened V by 4 bases and J by 6 bases, and 16 bases separated the two germline ends. CDR1 is SGHKS and CDR2 is YYEKEE in the germline V gene (reference sequence). This CDR3 spans 14 amino acids. CDR3 in amino acids: CASSRTAGVHGYTF. CDR3 DNA sequence: TGTGCCAGCAGCCGAACTGCAGGGGTTCATGGCTACACCTTC.

The chain joins TRBV7-3 to TRBJ1-6; 9 positions agree with TRBD1. This CDR3 region has 15 residues. Per the germline V gene, CDR1 is SGHTA and CDR2 is FQGTGA. V lost 5 bases to trimming and J lost 8 bases; unmatched junction nucleotides: 7. The CDR3 DNA reads as TGTGCCAGCAGCCCAGGGACAGGGATTGATTCACCCCTCCACTTT. Its protein is CASSPGTGIDSPLHF.

The V call is TRBV7-2, the J call TRBJ2-7; 7 bases agree with TRBD2. The CDR3 contains 17 residues. The ends lost 1 base at V and 1 base at J; junction bases unmatched: 10. CDR1 and CDR2 (germline): SGHTA, FQGNSA. In DNA, the CDR3 is TGTGCCAGCAGCTTAGTCAGGTCCAGGGAGGGTTCCTACGAGCAGTACTTC. Its translation: CASSLVRSREGSYEQYF.

The rearrangement joins TRBV28 to TRBJ2-1; the match to TRBD1 covers 8 bases. Germline values: CDR1 MDHEN, CDR2 SYDVKM. This CDR3 has 14 amino acids. The junction had 1 base not matched to a gene; V was cut back by 6 bases and J by 0 bases. CDR3 protein: CASSGQGSYNEQFF. The CDR3, as DNA: TGTGCCAGCAGCGGACAGGGCTCCTACAATGAGCAGTTCTTC.

The chain recombines TRBV4-2 with TRBJ2-3, with 9 bases that match TRBD2. Germline V lookup: CDR1 LGHNA, CDR2 YNFKEQ. J gave up 1 base and V 5 bases, and 4 bases lay outside the gene matches. The CDR3 is 15 amino acids. In nucleotides, the CDR3 is TGTGCCAGCAGCTCGGAGCGGGAGGGCACAGATACGCAGTATTTT. The encoded protein is CASSSEREGTDTQYF.

The chain couples TRBV7-3 to TRBJ2-1; 10 nucleotides match TRBD2. With 4 bases clipped from V and 0 bases from J, the junction kept 3 bases outside the gene matches. CDR1 is SGHTA and CDR2 is FQGTGA in the germline V gene. The CDR3 spans 16 residues. The CDR3, as DNA: TGTGCCAGCAGCTCAACTAGCGGGGACTCCTACAATGAGCAGTTCTTC. It specifies CASSSTSGDSYNEQFF.

This sequence joins TRBV3-1 (or the pseudogene TRBV3-2) and TRBJ1-1; D gene ambiguous. V dropped 0 bases and J dropped 0 bases, with 20 bases sitting between them. CDR3 length: 19 residues. Per the germline V gene, CDR1 is LGHDT and CDR2 is YNNKEL (reference sequence). The CDR3 region is CASSQDRYHPGLMNTEAFF. The CDR3 bases are TGTGCCAGCAGCCAAGATCGTTACCATCCAGGCCTCATGAACACTGAAGCTTTCTTT.